Sequencing of this TCR beta chain was carried out in a study of T cells in Graves' hyperthyroidism and ophthalmopathy. Study-level points and caveats: Clonotypes that were expanded in thyroid above 0.001 mostly appeared in blood too.

Worth noting for this clonotype: Its antigen is as yet unknown.

Using RNA transcripts as the source, TCR beta CDR3 regions were amplified. HTBI primers were employed in a first-round RT-PCR of the TCR CDR3. TCRdb called the multiplex PCR reads again in MiXCR, with one record for every CDR3 protein. The sample gives 700,000 or so distinct CDR3 sequences, around 17% of which show up once; around 7.7% is in the top ten. A lack of ophthalmopathy progression within 18 months defined stable Graves' hyperthyroidism. The source of the PBMCs was more than 9.5 ml of fresh peripheral blood. Sequencing input: blood. The origin of this receptor is a man aged 18 to 30 with Graves' hyperthyroidism.

The CDR3: CASSYGRHPKNTF. DNA for the CDR3: TGTGCCAGCAGTTACGGACGCCACCCGAAAAACACCTTC. The chain has TRBV6-5 and TRBJ1-2; D unclear. V shed 2 bases and J shed 12 bases, with 16 bases lying between them. This CDR3 region has 13 residues. Germline CDR1 is MNHEY and CDR2 is SVGAGI.